This TCR beta chain emerged from a study of cytomegalovirus exposure and HLA in healthy donors. Study in general: Across 350 to 400 genotyped donors, approximately 81% landed in the Caucasian-associated ancestry cluster. Findings and caveats of the study: A later analysis linked a missense variant in DCLRE1C to the trimming of TCR beta V and J genes. Analysis performed later showed TCR beta chains linked to HLA being more clonally expanded than equally common others.

After removal of 2 bases from V and 8 bases from J, the junction contained 2 bases not matched to a gene. CDR3 length: 13 amino acids. CDR1 and CDR2 (germline): KGHSH, LQKENI. With regard to this clone: As yet, its antigen is unknown.

PCR used 60 Vbeta primers and 13 Jbeta primers. Clones were read by immunoSEQ multiplex PCR, and TCRdb kept only the in-frame ones, dropping some. The sample holds 69,000 or so clones, around 76% seen once. Regarding donors, all were healthy bone marrow donors. V gene TRBV18 combines with J gene TRBJ2-4; 8 nucleotides match TRBD2. The specimen sequenced was PBMCs. This sequence originates from a man aged 18 to 29 in good health and CMV-seronegative. CDR3 loop: CASSPAGGDIQYF. CDR3 nucleotide sequence: TGTGCCAGCTCACCAGCCGGGGGGGACATTCAGTACTTC.